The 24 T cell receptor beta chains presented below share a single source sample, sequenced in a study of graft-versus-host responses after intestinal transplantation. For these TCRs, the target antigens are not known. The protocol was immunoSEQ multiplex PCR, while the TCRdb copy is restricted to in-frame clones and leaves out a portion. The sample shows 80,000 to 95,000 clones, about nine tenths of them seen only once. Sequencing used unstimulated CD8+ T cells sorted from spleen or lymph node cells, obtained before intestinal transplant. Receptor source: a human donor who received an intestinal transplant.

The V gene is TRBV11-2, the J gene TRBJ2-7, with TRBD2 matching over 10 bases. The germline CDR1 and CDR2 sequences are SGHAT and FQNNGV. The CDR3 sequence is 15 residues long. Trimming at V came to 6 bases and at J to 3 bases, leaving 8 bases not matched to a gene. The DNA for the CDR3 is TGTGCCAGCAGTTCAGGAGCGGGAGGGCTCTACGAGCAGTACTTC. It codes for CASSSGAGGLYEQYF.

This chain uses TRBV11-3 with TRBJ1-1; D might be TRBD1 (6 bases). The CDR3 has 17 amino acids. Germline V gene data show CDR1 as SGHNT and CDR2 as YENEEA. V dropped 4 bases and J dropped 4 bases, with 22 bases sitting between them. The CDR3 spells CASSSPVEDRTITEAFF. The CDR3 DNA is TGTGCCAGCAGCTCTCCGGTGGAGGACAGAACCATCACTGAAGCTTTCTTT.

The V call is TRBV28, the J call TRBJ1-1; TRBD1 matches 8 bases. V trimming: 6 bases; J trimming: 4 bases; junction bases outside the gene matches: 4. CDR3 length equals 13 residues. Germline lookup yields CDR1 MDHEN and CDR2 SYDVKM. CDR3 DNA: TGTGCCAGCAGCCTACAGGGGGGCACTGAAGCTTTCTTT. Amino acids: CASSLQGGTEAFF.

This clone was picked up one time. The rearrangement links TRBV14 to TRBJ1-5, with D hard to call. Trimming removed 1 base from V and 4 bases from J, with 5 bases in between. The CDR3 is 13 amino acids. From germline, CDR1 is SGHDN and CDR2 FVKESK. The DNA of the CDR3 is TGTGCCAGCAGCCAAGGCCTTAATCAGCCCCAGCATTTT. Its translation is CASSQGLNQPQHF.

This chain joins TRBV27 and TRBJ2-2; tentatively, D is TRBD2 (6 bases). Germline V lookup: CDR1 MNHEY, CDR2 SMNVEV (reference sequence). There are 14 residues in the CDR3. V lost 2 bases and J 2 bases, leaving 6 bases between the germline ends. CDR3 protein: CASSLGTNTGELFF. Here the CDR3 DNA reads TGTGCCAGCAGTTTAGGGACTAACACCGGGGAGCTGTTTTTT.

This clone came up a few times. The CDR3 nucleotides are TGTGCCAGCAGCTTGCAGGGCTCCGGAAACACCATATATTTT. Protein sequence: CASSLQGSGNTIYF. The chain combines TRBV5-4 with TRBJ1-3; D possibly corresponds to TRBD1 (5 bases). CDR1 is SGHNT, CDR2 YYREEE, per germline (reference sequence). The CDR3 totals 14 residues. V dropped 1 base and J dropped 4 bases, with 9 bases sitting between them.

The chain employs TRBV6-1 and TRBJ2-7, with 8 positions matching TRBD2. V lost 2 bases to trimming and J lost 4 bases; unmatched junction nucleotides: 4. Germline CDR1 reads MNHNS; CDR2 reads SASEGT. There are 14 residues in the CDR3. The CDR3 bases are TGTGCCAGCAGTGAAAGGGCGGGGGGTTACGAGCAGTACTTC. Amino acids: CASSERAGGYEQYF.

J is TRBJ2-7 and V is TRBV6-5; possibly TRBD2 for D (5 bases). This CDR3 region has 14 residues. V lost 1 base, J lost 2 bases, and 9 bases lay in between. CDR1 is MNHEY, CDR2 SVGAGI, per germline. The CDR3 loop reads CASSYFGSPYEQYF. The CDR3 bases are TGTGCCAGCAGTTACTTTGGGAGTCCCTACGAGCAGTACTTC.

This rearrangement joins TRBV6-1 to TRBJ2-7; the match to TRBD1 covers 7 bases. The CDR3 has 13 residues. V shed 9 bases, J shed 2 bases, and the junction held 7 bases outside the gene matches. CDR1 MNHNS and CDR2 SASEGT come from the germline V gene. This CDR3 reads CARTGTVAYEQYF. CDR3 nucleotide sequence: TGTGCCAGGACCGGGACAGTCGCCTACGAGCAGTACTTC.

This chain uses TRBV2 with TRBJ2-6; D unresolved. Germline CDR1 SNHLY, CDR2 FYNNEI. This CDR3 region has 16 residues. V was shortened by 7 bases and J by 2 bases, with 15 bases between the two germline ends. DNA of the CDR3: TGTGCCAGCACTGGGGATCTTGGCACTGGGGCCAACGTCCTGACTTTC. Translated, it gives CASTGDLGTGANVLTF.

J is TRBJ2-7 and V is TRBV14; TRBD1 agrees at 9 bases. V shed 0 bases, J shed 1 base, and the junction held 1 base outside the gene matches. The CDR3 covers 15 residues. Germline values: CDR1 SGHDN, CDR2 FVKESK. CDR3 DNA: TGTGCCAGCAGCCAAGAGGACAGGGGTTCCTACGAGCAGTACTTC. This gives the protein CASSQEDRGSYEQYF.

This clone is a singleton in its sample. The CDR3 here is CATSREALTGGWGDTQYF. The CDR3 nucleotides read TGTGCCACCAGCAGAGAAGCCTTAACTGGAGGGTGGGGAGATACGCAGTATTTT. J is TRBJ2-3 and V is TRBV15; perhaps TRBD2 as D (6 bases). The CDR3 loop spans 18 amino acids. Germline-derived CDR1 and CDR2 are LNHNV and YYDKDF (reference sequence). Trimming pared 0 bases from V and 5 bases from J, leaving 21 bases between.

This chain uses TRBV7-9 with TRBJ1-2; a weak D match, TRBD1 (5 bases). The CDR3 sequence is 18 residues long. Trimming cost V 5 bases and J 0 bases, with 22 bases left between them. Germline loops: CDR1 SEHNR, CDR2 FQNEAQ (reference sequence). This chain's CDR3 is CASSPRGRGAGTNYGYTF. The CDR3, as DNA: TGTGCCAGCAGCCCTCGGGGCCGAGGGGCTGGGACTAACTATGGCTACACCTTC.

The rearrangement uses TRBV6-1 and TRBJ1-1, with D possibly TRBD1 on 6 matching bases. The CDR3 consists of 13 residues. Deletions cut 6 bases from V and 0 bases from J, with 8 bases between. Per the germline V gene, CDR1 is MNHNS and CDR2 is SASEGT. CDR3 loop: CASRGGMNTEAFF. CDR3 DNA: TGTGCCAGCAGAGGGGGGATGAACACTGAAGCTTTCTTT.

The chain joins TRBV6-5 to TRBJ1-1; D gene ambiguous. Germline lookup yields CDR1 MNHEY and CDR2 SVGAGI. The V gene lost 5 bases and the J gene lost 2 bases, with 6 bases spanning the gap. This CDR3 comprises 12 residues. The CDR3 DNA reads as TGTGCCAGCAGTGACCTAAACACTGAAGCTTTCTTT. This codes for CASSDLNTEAFF.

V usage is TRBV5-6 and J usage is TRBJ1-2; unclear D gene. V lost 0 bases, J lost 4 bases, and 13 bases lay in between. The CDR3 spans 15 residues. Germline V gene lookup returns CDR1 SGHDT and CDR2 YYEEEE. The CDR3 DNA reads TGTGCCAGCAGCTTGGTGAGCCCCGCTCGCTATGGCTACACCTTC. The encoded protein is CASSLVSPARYGYTF.

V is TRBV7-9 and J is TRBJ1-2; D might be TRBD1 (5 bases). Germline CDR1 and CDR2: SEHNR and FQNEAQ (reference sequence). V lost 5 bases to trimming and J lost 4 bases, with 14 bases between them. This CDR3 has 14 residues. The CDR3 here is CASSPDSNPYGYTF. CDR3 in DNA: TGTGCCAGCAGCCCAGACAGCAACCCCTATGGCTACACCTTC.

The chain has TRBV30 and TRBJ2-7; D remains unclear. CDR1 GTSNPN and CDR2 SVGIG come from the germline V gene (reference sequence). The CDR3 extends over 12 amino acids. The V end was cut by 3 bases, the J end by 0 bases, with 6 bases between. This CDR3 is CAWSQASYEQYF. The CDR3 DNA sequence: TGTGCCTGGAGCCAGGCCTCCTACGAGCAGTACTTC.

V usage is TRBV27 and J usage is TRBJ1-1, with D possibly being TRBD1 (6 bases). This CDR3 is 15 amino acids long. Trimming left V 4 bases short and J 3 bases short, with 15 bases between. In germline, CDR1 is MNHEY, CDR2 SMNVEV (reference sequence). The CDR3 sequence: CASSWGPGSDTEAFF. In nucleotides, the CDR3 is TGTGCCAGCAGTTGGGGGCCCGGGTCGGACACTGAAGCTTTCTTT.

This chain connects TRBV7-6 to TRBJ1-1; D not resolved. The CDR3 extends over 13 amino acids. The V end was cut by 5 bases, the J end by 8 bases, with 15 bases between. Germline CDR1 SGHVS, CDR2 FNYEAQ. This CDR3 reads CASSPDPLREAFF. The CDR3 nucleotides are TGTGCCAGCAGCCCCGATCCGTTACGGGAAGCTTTCTTT. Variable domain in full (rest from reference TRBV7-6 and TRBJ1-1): GAGVSQSPRYKVTKRGQDVALRCDPISGHVSLYWYRQALGQGPEFLTYFNYEAQQDKSGLPNDRFSAERPEGSISTLTIQRTEQRDSAMYRCASSPDPLREAFFGQGTRLTVV.

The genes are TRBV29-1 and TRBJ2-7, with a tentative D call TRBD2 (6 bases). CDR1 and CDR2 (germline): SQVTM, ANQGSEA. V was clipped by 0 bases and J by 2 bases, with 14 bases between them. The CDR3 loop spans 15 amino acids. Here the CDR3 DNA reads TGCAGCGTTGAAGATACCGGGAGATCTACCTACGAGCAGTACTTC. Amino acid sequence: CSVEDTGRSTYEQYF.

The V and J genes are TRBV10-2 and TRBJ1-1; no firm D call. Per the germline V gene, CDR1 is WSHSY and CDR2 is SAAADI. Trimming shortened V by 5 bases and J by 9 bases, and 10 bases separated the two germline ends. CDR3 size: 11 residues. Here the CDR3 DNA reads TGCGCCAGCAGTCCGGCAGGTAAAGCTTTCTTT. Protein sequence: CASSPAGKAFF.

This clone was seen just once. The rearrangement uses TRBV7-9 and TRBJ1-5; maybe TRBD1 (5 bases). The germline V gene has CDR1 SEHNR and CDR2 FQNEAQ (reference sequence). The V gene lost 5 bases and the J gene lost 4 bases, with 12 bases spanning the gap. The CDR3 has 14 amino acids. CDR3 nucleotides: TGTGCCAGCAGCCCCGGACACGAGAATCAGCCCCAGCATTTT. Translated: CASSPGHENQPQHF. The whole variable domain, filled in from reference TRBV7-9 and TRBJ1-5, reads DTGVSQNPRHKITKRGQNVTFRCDPISEHNRLYWYRQTLGQGPEFLTYFQNEAQLEKSRLLSDRFSAERPKGSFSTLEIQRTEQGDSAMYLCASSPGHENQPQHFGDGTRLSIL.

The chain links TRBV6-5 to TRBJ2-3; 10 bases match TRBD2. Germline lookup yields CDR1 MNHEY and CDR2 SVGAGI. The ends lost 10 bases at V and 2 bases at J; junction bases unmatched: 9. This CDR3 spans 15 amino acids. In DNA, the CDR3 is TGTGCCACCGAAGCGGGGGGGATACTCACAGATACGCAGTATTTT. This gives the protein CATEAGGILTDTQYF.